This T cell receptor (beta chain) was identified in a study of immune evolution from preneoplasia to lung adenocarcinoma. Overall study findings and caveats: Later-stage lesions appeared to have more T cells, more diversity, less clonality. Compared with EGFR-mutant or double wild-type lesions, KRAS-mutant nodules were more clonal.

TCRdb's copy holds only in-frame clones and misses some; the assay was immunoSEQ multiplex PCR. In the table there are approximately 4,200 clones, roughly 90% of which are singletons. Resections took place in Japan or China from the mid-2010s to the late 2010s. Premalignant or tumor cells were enriched by macro-dissection after pathologic assessment. Turning to this clone: What it binds is unknown.

The CDR3 is 16 amino acids. The germline gives CDR1 KGHSH, CDR2 LQKENI. The V and J ends lost 2 bases and 0 bases respectively, with 11 bases between them. The TCR sequence derives from a person aged 45-60 years with lung adenocarcinoma. Material: FFPE invasive lung adenocarcinoma tissue. The genes are TRBV18 and TRBJ1-3; TRBD1 is a possible D gene (5 bases). The CDR3 is CASSPRQGNSGNTIYF. The CDR3 nucleotides read TGTGCCAGCTCACCAAGGCAGGGTAACTCTGGAAACACCATATATTTT.